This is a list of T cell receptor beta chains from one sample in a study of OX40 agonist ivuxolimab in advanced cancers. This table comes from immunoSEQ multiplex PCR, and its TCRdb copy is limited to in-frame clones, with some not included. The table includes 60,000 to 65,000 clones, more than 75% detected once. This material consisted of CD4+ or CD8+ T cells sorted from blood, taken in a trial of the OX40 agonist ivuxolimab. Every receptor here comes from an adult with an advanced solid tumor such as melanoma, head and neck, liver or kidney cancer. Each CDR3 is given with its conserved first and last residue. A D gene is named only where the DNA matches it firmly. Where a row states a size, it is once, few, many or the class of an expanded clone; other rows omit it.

CDR3nt: TGTGCCAGCAGTTTATGGGCTAGCGGAGATTACAATGAGCAGTTCTTC; CDR3aa: CASSLWASGDYNEQFF; j_gene: TRBJ2-1; d_gene: TRBD2; abundance: NA; v_gene: TRBV28; len: 16
CDR3nt: TGTGCCAGCGGACGCGGGGGGCCCGGGGAGCTGTTTTTT; CDR3aa: CASGRGGPGELFF; j_gene: TRBJ2-2; d_gene: TRBD2; abundance: NA; v_gene: TRBV7-3; len: 13
CDR3nt: TGTGCCAGCAGCCCGGGGCGGGGATCCTACGAGCAGTACTTC; CDR3aa: CASSPGRGSYEQYF; j_gene: TRBJ2-7; d_gene: NA; abundance: NA; v_gene: TRBV7-2; len: 14
CDR3nt: TGTGCCTGGAGTGTACTAGCGTCCGATTCAGGCACGCAGTATTTT; CDR3aa: CAWSVLASDSGTQYF; j_gene: TRBJ2-3; d_gene: TRBD2; abundance: NA; v_gene: TRBV30; len: 15
CDR3nt: TGTGCCAGTAGTATTACCCTAGGGTCCTACAATGAGCAGTTCTTC; CDR3aa: CASSITLGSYNEQFF; j_gene: TRBJ2-1; d_gene: NA; abundance: NA; v_gene: TRBV19; len: 15
CDR3nt: TGTGCCAGCAGTGTGTCCCAGGGTGGGGAGACCCAGTACTTC; CDR3aa: CASSVSQGGETQYF; j_gene: TRBJ2-5; d_gene: NA; abundance: NA; v_gene: TRBV6-1; len: 14
CDR3nt: TGCGCCAGCAGCCAATATGGACAGGACTATGGCTACACCTTC; CDR3aa: CASSQYGQDYGYTF; j_gene: TRBJ1-2; d_gene: TRBD1; abundance: NA; v_gene: TRBV4-1; len: 14
CDR3nt: TGTGCCAGCAGCCCCCATGGGGGCGATGGCTACACCTTC; CDR3aa: CASSPHGGDGYTF; j_gene: TRBJ1-2; d_gene: NA; abundance: once; v_gene: TRBV9; len: 13
CDR3nt: TGTGCCAGCAGCAGGGACCCTACGCAGCCCCAGCATTTT; CDR3aa: CASSRDPTQPQHF; j_gene: TRBJ1-5; d_gene: NA; abundance: few; v_gene: TRBV7-7; len: 13
CDR3nt: TGTGCCAGCAGCGGACTAGCGGGTGACTACGAGCAGTACTTC; CDR3aa: CASSGLAGDYEQYF; j_gene: TRBJ2-7; d_gene: TRBD2; abundance: NA; v_gene: TRBV6-5; len: 14
CDR3nt: TGTGCCAGCAGCTCTGGACAGGGGTCTACCTACGAGCAGTACTTC; CDR3aa: CASSSGQGSTYEQYF; j_gene: TRBJ2-7; d_gene: TRBD1; abundance: NA; v_gene: TRBV5-5; len: 15
CDR3nt: TGTGCCAGCAGCCCTAACAGGGAAGAGACCCAGTACTTC; CDR3aa: CASSPNREETQYF; j_gene: TRBJ2-5; d_gene: NA; abundance: once; v_gene: TRBV7-6; len: 13
CDR3nt: TGCGCCAGCAGCTTTGGTAGCGGAGATACGCAGTATTTT; CDR3aa: CASSFGSGDTQYF; j_gene: TRBJ2-3; d_gene: NA; abundance: NA; v_gene: TRBV5-1; len: 13
CDR3nt: TGCAGCGTTTCCCCTGGATCAGAGACCCAGTACTTC; CDR3aa: CSVSPGSETQYF; j_gene: TRBJ2-5; d_gene: NA; abundance: once; v_gene: TRBV29-1; len: 12
CDR3nt: TGTGCCAGCAGTGAAGAGGGGGGGGAGACCCAGTACTTC; CDR3aa: CASSEEGGETQYF; j_gene: TRBJ2-5; d_gene: NA; abundance: NA; v_gene: TRBV2; len: 13